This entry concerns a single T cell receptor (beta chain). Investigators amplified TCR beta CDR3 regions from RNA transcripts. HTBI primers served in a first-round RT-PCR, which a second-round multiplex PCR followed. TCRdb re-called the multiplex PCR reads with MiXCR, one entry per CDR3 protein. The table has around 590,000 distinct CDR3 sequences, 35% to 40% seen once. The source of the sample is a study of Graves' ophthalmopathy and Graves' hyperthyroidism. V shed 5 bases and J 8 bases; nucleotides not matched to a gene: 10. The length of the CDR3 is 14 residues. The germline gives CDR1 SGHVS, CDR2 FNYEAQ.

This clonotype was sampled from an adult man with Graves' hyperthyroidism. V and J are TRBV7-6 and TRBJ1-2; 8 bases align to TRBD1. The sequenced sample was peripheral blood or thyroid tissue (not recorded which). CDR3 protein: CASSRGQGRVGYTF. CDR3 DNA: TGTGCCAGCAGCCGAGGACAGGGCCGTGTCGGCTACACCTTC. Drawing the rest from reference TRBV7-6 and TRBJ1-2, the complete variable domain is GAGVSQSPRYKVTKRGQDVALRCDPISGHVSLYWYRQALGQGPEFLTYFNYEAQQDKSGLPNDRFSAERPEGSISTLTIQRTEQRDSAMYRCASSRGQGRVGYTFGSGTRLTVV.